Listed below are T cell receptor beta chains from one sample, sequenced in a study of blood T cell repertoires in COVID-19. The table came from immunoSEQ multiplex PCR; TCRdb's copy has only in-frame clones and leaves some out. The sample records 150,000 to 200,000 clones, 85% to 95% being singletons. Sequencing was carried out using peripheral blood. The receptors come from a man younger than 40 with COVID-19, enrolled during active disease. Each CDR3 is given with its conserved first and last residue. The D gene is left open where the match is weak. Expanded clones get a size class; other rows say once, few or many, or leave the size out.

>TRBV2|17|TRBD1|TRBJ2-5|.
CASSASRTGGFRETQYF
TGTGCCAGCAGTGCCTCACGGACAGGGGGTTTTCGAGAGACCCAGTACTTC
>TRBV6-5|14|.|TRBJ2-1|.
CASKRELSYNEQFF
TGTGCCAGCAAGAGGGAACTCTCCTACAATGAGCAGTTCTTC
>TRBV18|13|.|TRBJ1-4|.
CASSPGQGEVGFF
TGTGCCAGCTCACCCGGGCAGGGCGAGGTTGGATTTTTT
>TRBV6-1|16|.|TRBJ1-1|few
CASSGSRWAGPFEAFF
TGTGCCAGCAGTGGTTCTCGATGGGCAGGGCCCTTTGAAGCTTTCTTT
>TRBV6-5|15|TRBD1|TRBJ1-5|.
CASRPTGSSNQPQHF
TGTGCCAGCAGACCGACAGGGAGTAGCAATCAGCCCCAGCATTTT
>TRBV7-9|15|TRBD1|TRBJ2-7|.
CASSLAGQGGYEQYF
TGTGCCAGCAGCTTAGCGGGACAGGGAGGCTACGAGCAGTACTTC
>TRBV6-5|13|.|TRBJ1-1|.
CASSPTGNTEAFF
TGTGCCAGCAGCCCCACAGGGAACACTGAAGCTTTCTTT
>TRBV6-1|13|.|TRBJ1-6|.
CASSEGVNSPLHF
TGTGCCAGCAGTGAAGGAGTCAATTCACCCCTCCACTTT
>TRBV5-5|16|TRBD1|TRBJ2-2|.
CASSYTAGTGDGELFF
TGTGCCAGCAGCTACACCGCCGGGACAGGGGATGGGGAGCTGTTTTTT
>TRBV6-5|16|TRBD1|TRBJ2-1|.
CASSYQGASSYNEQFF
TGTGCCAGCAGTTACCAGGGGGCCAGCTCCTACAATGAGCAGTTCTTC
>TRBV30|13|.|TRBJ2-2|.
CAWTGTNTGELFF
TGTGCCTGGACAGGGACGAACACCGGGGAGCTGTTTTTT
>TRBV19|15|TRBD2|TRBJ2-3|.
CASSAERGMADTQYF
TGTGCCAGTAGTGCGGAGCGGGGGATGGCAGATACGCAGTATTTT
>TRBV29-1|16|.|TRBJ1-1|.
CSVLPIRTAMNTEAFF
TGCAGCGTACTACCGATTCGGACAGCAATGAACACTGAAGCTTTCTTT
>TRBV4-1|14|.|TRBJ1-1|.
CASSPTTGNTEAFF
TGCGCCAGCAGCCCTACGACAGGGAACACTGAAGCTTTCTTT
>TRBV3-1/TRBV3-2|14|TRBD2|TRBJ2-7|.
CASSPLAGVGEQYF
TGTGCCAGCAGCCCACTAGCGGGGGTGGGTGAGCAGTACTTC
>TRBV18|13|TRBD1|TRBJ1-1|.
CASSSRDRGTAFF
TGTGCCAGCTCATCCCGGGACAGGGGCACAGCTTTCTTT
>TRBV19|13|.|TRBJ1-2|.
CASSRVENYGYTF
TGTGCCAGTAGTAGGGTGGAGAACTATGGCTACACCTTC
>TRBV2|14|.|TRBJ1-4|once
CATSETGKGEKLFF
TGTGCCACCTCAGAGACGGGAAAAGGGGAAAAACTGTTTTTT
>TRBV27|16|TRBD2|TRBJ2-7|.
CASLTTSGGTAYEQYF
TGTGCCAGCCTAACCACTAGCGGGGGGACCGCCTACGAGCAGTACTTC
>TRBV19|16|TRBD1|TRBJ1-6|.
CASSPTGGSYNSPLHF
TGTGCCAGTAGTCCGACAGGGGGATCCTATAATTCACCCCTCCACTTT
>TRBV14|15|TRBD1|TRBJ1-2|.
CASSQVTGGAGGYTF
TGTGCCAGCAGCCAAGTAACAGGGGGCGCAGGTGGCTACACCTTC
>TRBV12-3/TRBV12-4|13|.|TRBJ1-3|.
CASRSPFVDTIYF
TGTGCCAGCAGATCTCCATTTGTAGACACCATATATTTT
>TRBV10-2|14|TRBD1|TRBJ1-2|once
CASGGGQGDYGYTF
TGCGCCAGCGGGGGAGGACAGGGGGACTATGGCTACACCTTC
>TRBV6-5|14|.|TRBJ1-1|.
CASSYSGLEAVAFF
TGTGCCAGCAGTTACTCGGGTCTCGAAGCGGTGGCTTTCTTT
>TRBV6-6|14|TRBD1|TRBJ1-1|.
CASSYSGTGQGAFF
TGTGCCAGCAGTTACTCGGGGACAGGGCAAGGAGCTTTCTTT
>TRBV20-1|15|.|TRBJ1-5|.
CSASNRAFSNQPQHF
TGCAGTGCTAGTAACAGGGCTTTTAGCAATCAGCCCCAGCATTTT
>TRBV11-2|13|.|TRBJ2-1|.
CASREEGANEQFF
TGTGCCAGCAGGGAAGAAGGGGCCAATGAGCAGTTCTTC
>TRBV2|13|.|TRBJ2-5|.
CASSGQDQETQYF
TGTGCCAGCAGTGGACAGGATCAAGAGACCCAGTACTTC
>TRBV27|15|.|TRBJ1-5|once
CASSHYPAGGQPQHF
TGTGCCAGCAGTCACTACCCCGCGGGGGGGCAGCCCCAGCATTTT
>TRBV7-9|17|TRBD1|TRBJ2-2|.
CASSFGSGTGGRGELFF
TGTGCCAGCAGCTTTGGAAGCGGGACAGGGGGTCGCGGGGAGCTGTTTTTT
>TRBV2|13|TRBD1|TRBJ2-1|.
CASSRQGDGEQFF
TGTGCCAGCAGTCGACAGGGGGACGGTGAGCAGTTCTTC
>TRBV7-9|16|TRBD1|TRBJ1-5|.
CASSLATGAYNQPQHF
TGTGCCAGCAGCTTAGCAACAGGGGCGTACAATCAGCCCCAGCATTTT
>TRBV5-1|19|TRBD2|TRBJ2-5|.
CASSLGSLAGATYQETQYF
TGCGCCAGCAGCTTGGGCTCCCTAGCGGGGGCTACGTACCAAGAGACCCAGTACTTC
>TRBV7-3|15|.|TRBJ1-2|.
CASSWGLEKNYGYTF
TGTGCCAGCAGCTGGGGACTTGAGAAGAACTATGGCTACACCTTC
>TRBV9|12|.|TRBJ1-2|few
CASMGRSSGYTF
TGTGCCAGCATGGGCAGATCCTCTGGCTACACCTTC
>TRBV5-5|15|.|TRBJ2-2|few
CASSLKQGHTGELFF
TGTGCCAGCAGCTTAAAACAGGGACACACCGGGGAGCTGTTTTTT
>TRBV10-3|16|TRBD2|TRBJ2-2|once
CATRGLAGDNTGELFF
TGTGCCACGAGGGGTCTAGCGGGGGATAACACCGGGGAGCTGTTTTTT
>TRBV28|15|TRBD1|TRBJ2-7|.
CASSLGQVSSYEQYF
TGTGCCAGCAGCCTAGGACAGGTGAGCTCCTACGAGCAGTACTTC
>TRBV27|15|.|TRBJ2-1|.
CASSFWTTQSTEQFF
TGTGCCAGCAGTTTCTGGACTACCCAGTCTACTGAGCAGTTCTTC
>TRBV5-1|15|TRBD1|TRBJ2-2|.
CASSLRDSYTGELFF
TGCGCCAGCAGCCTACGGGACAGCTACACCGGGGAGCTGTTTTTT
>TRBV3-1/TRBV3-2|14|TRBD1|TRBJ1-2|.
CASSLGQNNYGYTF
TGTGCCAGCAGCCTGGGACAGAATAACTATGGCTACACCTTC
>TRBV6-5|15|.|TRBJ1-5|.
CASSSVPLSNQPQHF
TGTGCCAGCAGTTCTGTCCCCTTAAGCAATCAGCCCCAGCATTTT
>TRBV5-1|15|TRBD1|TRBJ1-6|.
CASSTTGTGDSPLHF
TGCGCCAGCAGCACTACCGGGACAGGGGATTCACCCCTCCACTTT
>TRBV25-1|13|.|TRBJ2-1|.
CASSDGRENEQFF
TGTGCCAGCAGTGATGGCAGGGAAAATGAGCAGTTCTTC
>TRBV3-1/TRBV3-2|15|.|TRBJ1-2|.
CASSQHIGGIYGYTF
TGTGCCAGCAGCCAACACATCGGCGGCATCTATGGCTACACCTTC
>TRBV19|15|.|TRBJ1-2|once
CASSIAEYAHYGYTF
TGTGCCAGTAGTATTGCGGAGTATGCCCATTATGGCTACACCTTC
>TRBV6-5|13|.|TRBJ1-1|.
CASSYSQGTEAFF
TGTGCCAGCAGTTACTCGCAGGGAACTGAAGCTTTCTTT
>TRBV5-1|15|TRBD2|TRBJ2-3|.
CASSQGLDRTDTQYF
TGCGCCAGCAGCCAGGGACTAGACCGCACAGATACGCAGTATTTT
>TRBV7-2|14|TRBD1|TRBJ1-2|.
CASSPSQGAHGYTF
TGTGCCAGCAGCCCGTCACAGGGGGCGCATGGCTACACCTTC
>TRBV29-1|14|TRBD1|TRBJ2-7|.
CSVAGDRVSYEQYF
TGCAGCGTTGCTGGGGACAGGGTTTCCTACGAGCAGTACTTC
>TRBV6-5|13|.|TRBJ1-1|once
CASMPHMNTEAFF
TGTGCCAGCATGCCACATATGAACACTGAAGCTTTCTTT